Below, 13 T cell receptor beta chains from the same sample are listed, as sequenced in a study of T cell clones after liver transplantation. Clones were sequenced by immunoSEQ multiplex PCR, and TCRdb holds only the in-frame ones, with some missing. This sample carries around 97,000 clones, about 88% of them seen once, and the ten largest clones take about 2.8%. This sample comprised CD4+ T cells from blood, obtained around 44 months after liver transplant. The source of these receptors is a human patient who received a liver transplant. Certain T cells may be donor cells from the graft.

The rearrangement joins TRBV11-1 to TRBJ2-1, with TRBD2 matching 8 bases. Germline V gives CDR1 SGHAT, CDR2 FQDESV (reference sequence). Trimming took 5 bases from V and 9 from J; bases not matched to a gene: 12. This CDR3 has 15 residues. CDR3 sequence: CASSLITGGSGEQFF. CDR3 coding DNA: TGTGCCAGCAGCCTCATTACGGGGGGGTCAGGTGAGCAGTTCTTC.

The V call is TRBV5-1, the J call TRBJ2-1; 8 bases line up with TRBD2. This CDR3 is 16 amino acids long. J lost 7 bases, V lost 0 bases, and 9 bases had no gene match. The germline CDR1 and CDR2 sequences are SGHRS and YFSETQ. In DNA, the CDR3 is TGCGCCAGCAGCTTGGCTTCGGGAGGGCCGATTAATGAGCAGTTCTTC. It codes for CASSLASGGPINEQFF. Variable domain in full (rest from reference TRBV5-1 and TRBJ2-1): KAGVTQTPRYLIKTRGQQVTLSCSPISGHRSVSWYQQTPGQGLQFLFEYFSETQRNKGNFPGRFSGRQFSNSRSEMNVSTLELGDSALYLCASSLASGGPINEQFFGPGTRLTVL.

This sequence joins TRBV10-3 and TRBJ2-1, with D possibly being TRBD1 or TRBD2 (5 bases each). V lost 8 bases and J lost 4, with 6 bases in between. Per germline, CDR1 ENHRY and CDR2 SYGVKD. The CDR3 consists of 11 residues. CDR3 loop: CAIGGYNEQFF. CDR3 nucleotides: TGTGCCATCGGGGGTTACAATGAGCAGTTCTTC.

The rearrangement joins TRBV7-2 to TRBJ1-4; D might be TRBD1 (6 bases). This CDR3 has 17 amino acids. Germline V gene lookup returns CDR1 SGHTA and CDR2 FQGNSA. Trimming took 2 bases from V and 3 from J, leaving 16 bases between them. The CDR3 DNA is TGTGCCAGCAGCTTAACGGGCAGGGGTGAGGCTAATGAAAAACTGTTTTTT. It is translated as CASSLTGRGEANEKLFF.

The chain uses TRBV27 and TRBJ2-2, with D perhaps TRBD2 (6 bases). Germline CDR1 and CDR2: MNHEY and SMNVEV (reference sequence). The CDR3 is 14 amino acids. Between the trimmed V and J ends, which lost 6 bases and 5 bases, there was a span of 13 bases. The CDR3 region is CASSGGFWTGELFF. The CDR3 DNA reads TGTGCCAGCAGCGGGGGTTTTTGGACCGGGGAGCTGTTTTTT.

This sequence joins TRBV2 and TRBJ1-4; D is unresolved. V gave up 6 bases and J gave up 4 bases, with 9 bases separating them. Per germline, CDR1 SNHLY and CDR2 FYNNEI. This CDR3 region has 13 residues. In DNA form, the CDR3 reads TGTGCCAGCAGCCACCTCAGTAATGAAAAACTGTTTTTT. Its translation: CASSHLSNEKLFF.

The J gene is TRBJ1-2, the V gene TRBV12-5; D is uncertain. Trimming removed 7 bases from V and 0 bases from J, with 18 bases in between. CDR1 LGHNT and CDR2 FRNRAP come from the germline V gene. This CDR3 contains 16 residues. The CDR3 sequence: CASALTGSSSNYGYTF. The DNA for the CDR3 is TGTGCTAGTGCTCTTACGGGGAGTTCATCTAACTATGGCTACACCTTC.

This clone was seen once. The V call is TRBV5-6, the J call TRBJ2-3; D is possibly TRBD1 (6 bases). The CDR3 runs 15 residues. The germline V and J ends were trimmed by 4 bases and 7 bases, with 19 bases remaining between them. CDR1 SGHDT and CDR2 YYEEEE come from the germline V gene. The CDR3, as DNA: TGTGCCAGCAGCCTTCTGGGGCAGGGGTACCATACGCAGTATTTT. Translation: CASSLLGQGYHTQYF.

The J gene is TRBJ1-3, the V gene TRBV19, with D perhaps TRBD1 (5 bases). The V gene's germline CDR1 is LNHDA and CDR2 SQIVND (reference sequence). V was cut by 11 bases and J by 4 bases, with 18 bases left in between. The CDR3 covers 14 residues. The CDR3 DNA follows: TGTGCCGGACAACGCAACGGGGTCGGAAACACCATATATTTT. Translating it yields CAGQRNGVGNTIYF.

In regard to this clone: Within the sample, other DNA sequences also encode this same CDR3. This sequence joins TRBV7-9 and TRBJ1-1, with D perhaps matching TRBD1 (6 bases). In germline, CDR1 is SEHNR, CDR2 FQNEAQ (reference sequence). The germline V and J ends were trimmed by 3 bases and 0 bases, with 11 bases remaining between them. This CDR3 is 15 amino acids long. The CDR3 region is CASSLTGAMNTEAFF. Here the CDR3 DNA reads TGTGCCAGCAGCTTGACAGGCGCTATGAACACTGAAGCTTTCTTT. Full variable domain (missing parts from reference TRBV7-9 and TRBJ1-1): DTGVSQNPRHKITKRGQNVTFRCDPISEHNRLYWYRQTLGQGPEFLTYFQNEAQLEKSRLLSDRFSAERPKGSFSTLEIQRTEQGDSAMYLCASSLTGAMNTEAFFGQGTRLTVV.

The J gene is TRBJ2-7, the V gene TRBV6-1, with 11 positions matching TRBD1. Looked up from germline, CDR1 is MNHNS and CDR2 is SASEGT. CDR3 length equals 14 residues. Unmatched junction bases numbered 2, after V lost 5 bases and J lost 2 bases. CDR3 nucleotide sequence: TGTGCCAGCAGTTTGGGACAGGGGGCCTACGAGCAGTACTTC. The encoded protein is CASSLGQGAYEQYF.

This chain's CDR3 is CASSLAGPDNEQFF. CDR3 sequence (DNA): TGCGCCAGCAGCTTGGCCGGACCAGACAATGAGCAGTTCTTC. The chain is built from TRBV5-1 and TRBJ2-1; D is unclear. V lost 0 bases, J lost 5 bases, and 9 bases lay in between. The CDR3 length is 14 residues. The germline V gene encodes CDR1 SGHRS and CDR2 YFSETQ. Based on the CDR3 plus reference TRBV5-1 and TRBJ2-1, the full variable domain is KAGVTQTPRYLIKTRGQQVTLSCSPISGHRSVSWYQQTPGQGLQFLFEYFSETQRNKGNFPGRFSGRQFSNSRSEMNVSTLELGDSALYLCASSLAGPDNEQFFGPGTRLTVL.

CDR3: CASSSPGQPNYGYTF. The CDR3 nucleotides are TGCGCCAGCAGCTCACCGGGGCAGCCTAACTATGGCTACACCTTC. The chain joins TRBV5-1 to TRBJ1-2; D may be TRBD1 (5 bases). Trimming took 3 bases from V and 0 from J, leaving 12 bases between them. Germline V gene sequence: CDR1 SGHRS, CDR2 YFSETQ. This CDR3 spans 15 amino acids.